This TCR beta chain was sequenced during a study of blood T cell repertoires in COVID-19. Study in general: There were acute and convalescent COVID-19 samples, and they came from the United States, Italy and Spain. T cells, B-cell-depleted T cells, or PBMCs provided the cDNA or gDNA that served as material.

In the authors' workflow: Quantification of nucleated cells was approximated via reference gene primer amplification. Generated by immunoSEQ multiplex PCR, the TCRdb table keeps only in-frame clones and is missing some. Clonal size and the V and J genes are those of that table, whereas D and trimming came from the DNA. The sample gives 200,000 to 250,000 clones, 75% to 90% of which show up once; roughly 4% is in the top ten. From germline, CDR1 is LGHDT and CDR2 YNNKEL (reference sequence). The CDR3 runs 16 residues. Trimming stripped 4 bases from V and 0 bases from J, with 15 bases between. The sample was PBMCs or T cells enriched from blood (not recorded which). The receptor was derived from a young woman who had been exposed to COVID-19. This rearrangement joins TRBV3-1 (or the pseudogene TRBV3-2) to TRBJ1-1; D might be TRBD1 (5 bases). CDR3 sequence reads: CASSLGATPMNTEAFF. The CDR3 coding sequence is TGTGCCAGCAGCCTAGGGGCAACACCTATGAACACTGAAGCTTTCTTT.